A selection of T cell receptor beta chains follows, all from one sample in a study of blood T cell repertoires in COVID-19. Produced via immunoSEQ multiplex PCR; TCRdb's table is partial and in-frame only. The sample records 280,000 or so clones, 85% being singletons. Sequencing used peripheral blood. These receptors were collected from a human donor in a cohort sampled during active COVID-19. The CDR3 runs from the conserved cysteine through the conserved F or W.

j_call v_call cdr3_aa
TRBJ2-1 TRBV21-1 CASSPAGGYHEQFF
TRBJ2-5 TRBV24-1 CATSDSDTKETQYF
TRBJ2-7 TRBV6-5 CASSFDRGSTYEQYF
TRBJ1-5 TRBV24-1 CATSDRVSQPQHF
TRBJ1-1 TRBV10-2 CASSDRREAFF
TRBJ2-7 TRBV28 CASSTLSLYSEQYF
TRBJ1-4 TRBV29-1 CSVVYRGIEKLFF
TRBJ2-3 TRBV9 CASSSSTDTQYF
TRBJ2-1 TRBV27 CASSPWDSTMIEQFF
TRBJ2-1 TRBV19 CASSISPTSGVYNEQFF
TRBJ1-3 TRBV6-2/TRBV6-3 CASSQPSSGNTIYF
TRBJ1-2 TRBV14 CASSQVTANYGYTF
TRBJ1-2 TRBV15 CATSDGSDYGYTF
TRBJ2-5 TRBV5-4 CASSVGLASRETQYF
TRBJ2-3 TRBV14 CASSHSGTRTDTQYF
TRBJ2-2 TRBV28 CASSLILAGTVGELFF
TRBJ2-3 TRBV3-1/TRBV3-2 CASSQGLGGNTQYF
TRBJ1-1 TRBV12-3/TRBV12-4 CASSSVNTEAFF
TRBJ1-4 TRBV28 CASGGRAGEKLFF
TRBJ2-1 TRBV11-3 CASSETGTLGNEQFF
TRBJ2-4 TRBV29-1 CSVWDWEPKIPGLNIQYF
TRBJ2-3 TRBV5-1 CASSSALLADKGHTQYF
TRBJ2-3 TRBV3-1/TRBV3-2 CASSQSRDTQYF
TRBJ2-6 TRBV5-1 CASSSGQGRAANVLTF
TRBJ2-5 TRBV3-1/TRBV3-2 CASSSGQTGRWETQYF
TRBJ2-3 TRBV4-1 CASSGGNTDTQYF
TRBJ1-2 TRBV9 CASSVAAQGSYGYTF
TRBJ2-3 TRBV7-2 CASSSDTGADTQYF
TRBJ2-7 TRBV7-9 CASSFARGEGPYHEQYF
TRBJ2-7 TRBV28 CASRGSGRAYEQYF
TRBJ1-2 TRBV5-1 CASSWGEGAGYTF
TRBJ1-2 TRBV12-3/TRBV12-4 CASSLAGSGYTF
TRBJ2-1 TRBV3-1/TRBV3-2 CASSLRDMPGNEQFF
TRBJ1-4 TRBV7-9 CASSRGTEAEKLFF
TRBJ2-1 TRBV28 CASSSLTSGNEQFF
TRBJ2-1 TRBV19 CASSSPQLAGDYDEQFF
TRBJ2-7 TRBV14 CASSAGQGLEYF
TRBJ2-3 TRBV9 CASSVLSSGFTDTQYF
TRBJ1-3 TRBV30 CAWGRQGARGNTIYF
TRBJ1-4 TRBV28 CASSFSLSGSGNWANEKLFF
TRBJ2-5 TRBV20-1 CSASAGEETQYF